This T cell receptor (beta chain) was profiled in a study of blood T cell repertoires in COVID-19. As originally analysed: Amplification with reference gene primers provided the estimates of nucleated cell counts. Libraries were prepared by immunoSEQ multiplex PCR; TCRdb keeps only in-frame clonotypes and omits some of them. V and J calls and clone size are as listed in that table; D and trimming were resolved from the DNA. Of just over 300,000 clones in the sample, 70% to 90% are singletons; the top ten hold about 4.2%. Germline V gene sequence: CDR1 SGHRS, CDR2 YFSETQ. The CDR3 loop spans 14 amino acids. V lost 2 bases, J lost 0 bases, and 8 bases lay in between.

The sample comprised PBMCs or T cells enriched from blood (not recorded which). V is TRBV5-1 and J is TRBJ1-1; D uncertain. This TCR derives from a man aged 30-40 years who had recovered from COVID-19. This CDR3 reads CASSLEHLNTEAFF. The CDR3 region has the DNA TGCGCCAGCAGCTTAGAACATTTGAACACTGAAGCTTTCTTT.